These T cell receptor beta chains were read from a single sample in a study of T cell changes during pregnancy in multiple sclerosis. TCRdb keeps only in-frame clones here, not all; method: immunoSEQ multiplex PCR. The sample has 41,000 or so clones, approximately 90% seen once; the top ten hold under 0.7%. Sequencing used CD4+ T cells from peripheral blood mononuclear cells, obtained in the first trimester of pregnancy. The source is a female donor with multiple sclerosis, enrolled in a pregnancy study. Each CDR3 is given with its conserved first and last residue. Each record gives: V gene, clone size, D gene, J gene, CDR3 protein, CDR3 DNA. D genes are given only for firm matches. Clone sizes are given selectively: once, few, many, or a class where the clone is expanded.

>TRBV7-9|NA|NA|TRBJ2-1
CASNFPRARHADEQFF
TGTGCCAGCAACTTCCCGCGGGCCCGCCATGCGGATGAGCAGTTCTTC
>TRBV28|NA|TRBD2|TRBJ2-7
CASAVGGTSYEQYF
TGTGCCAGCGCAGTGGGGGGGACGTCCTACGAGCAGTACTTC
>TRBV7-9|NA|TRBD1|TRBJ2-1
CASSPRGLGNEQFF
TGTGCCAGCAGCCCCAGGGGGTTGGGTAATGAGCAGTTCTTC
>TRBV7-2|NA|NA|TRBJ2-5
CASSLAGRLQETQYF
TGTGCCAGCAGCTTAGCGGGGCGGTTACAAGAGACCCAGTACTTC
>TRBV5-6|NA|NA|TRBJ2-1
CASSLPTNSYNEQFF
TGTGCCAGCAGCTTGCCCACAAATTCCTACAATGAGCAGTTCTTC
>TRBV5-6|NA|TRBD2|TRBJ2-3
CASSSAGPTDTQYF
TGTGCCAGCAGCTCAGCGGGACCAACAGATACGCAGTATTTT
>TRBV7-8|once|NA|TRBJ2-7
CASSLVPGGGFEQYF
TGTGCCAGCAGCTTAGTACCCGGGGGAGGTTTCGAGCAGTACTTC
>TRBV6-1|NA|TRBD1|TRBJ1-5
CASRTGGADQPQHF
TGTGCCAGCAGAACAGGGGGCGCGGATCAGCCCCAGCATTTT
>TRBV5-1|NA|NA|TRBJ2-5
CASSYQATQETQYF
TGCGCCAGCAGTTATCAGGCGACCCAAGAGACCCAGTACTTC
>TRBV27|NA|NA|TRBJ2-7
CASSSGHYYEQYF
TGTGCCAGCAGTTCGGGACACTACTACGAGCAGTACTTC
>TRBV27|NA|TRBD2|TRBJ2-1
CASSLISGRASEQFF
TGTGCCAGCAGTTTAATTAGCGGGAGGGCTAGTGAGCAGTTCTTC
>TRBV13|NA|NA|TRBJ1-2
CASSPRMRGYTF
TGTGCCAGCAGCCCCCGGATGAGGGGCTACACCTTC
>TRBV5-8|NA|TRBD1|TRBJ1-5
CASSLGQGAIGNQPQHF
TGTGCCAGCAGCTTGGGACAGGGGGCTATTGGCAATCAGCCCCAGCATTTT
>TRBV10-1|NA|NA|TRBJ1-1
CATSSRAGACNTEAFF
TGCGCCACCTCTTCCCGGGCAGGGGCCTGTAACACTGAAGCTTTCTTT
>TRBV5-6|NA|TRBD2|TRBJ2-2
CASRPTSGRATGELFF
TGTGCCAGCAGACCGACTAGCGGGAGGGCCACCGGGGAGCTGTTTTTT
>TRBV5-5|NA|NA|TRBJ2-1
CASSLQTSSYNEQFF
TGTGCCAGCAGCCTCCAAACGAGCTCCTACAATGAGCAGTTCTTC
>TRBV6-6|NA|NA|TRBJ2-1
CASSPGVAYNEQFF
TGTGCCAGCAGCCCAGGGGTGGCCTACAATGAGCAGTTCTTC
>TRBV6-5|NA|TRBD1|TRBJ1-4
CASSFNRGGNEKLFF
TGTGCCAGCAGTTTTAACAGGGGTGGTAATGAAAAACTGTTTTTT
>TRBV5-4|NA|TRBD2|TRBJ2-5
CASSSIIPGGPETQYF
TGTGCCAGCAGCTCGATAATTCCGGGAGGGCCAGAGACCCAGTACTTC
>TRBV9|NA|NA|TRBJ2-1
CASSVERVNEQFF
TGTGCCAGCAGCGTAGAAAGAGTCAATGAGCAGTTCTTC
>TRBV2|NA|NA|TRBJ1-1
CASLREGNTEAFF
TGTGCCAGCCTCAGGGAGGGGAACACTGAAGCTTTCTTT
>TRBV27|NA|TRBD2|TRBJ2-1
CASSLPLLAGGITEQFF
TGTGCCAGCAGTTTACCCCTCTTAGCGGGAGGAATCACTGAGCAGTTCTTC
>TRBV21-1|NA|NA|TRBJ2-1
CASSATSGQGNEQFF
TGTGCCAGCAGCGCGACTAGCGGGCAAGGAAATGAGCAGTTCTTC
>TRBV28|NA|TRBD1|TRBJ1-2
CASSKQGGSYGYTF
TGTGCCAGCAGTAAACAGGGGGGCTCCTATGGCTACACCTTC
>TRBV5-8|NA|NA|TRBJ1-4
CASSLAGGADEKLFF
TGTGCCAGCAGCTTGGCGGGGGGGGCAGATGAAAAACTGTTTTTT
>TRBV14|NA|NA|TRBJ2-1
CASRGTLEEPYNEQFF
TGTGCCAGCAGGGGGACACTGGAAGAACCCTACAATGAGCAGTTCTTC
>TRBV12-5|NA|TRBD2|TRBJ2-2
CASGRTTAGGPGELFF
TGTGCTAGTGGACGCACCACTGCGGGAGGGCCCGGGGAGCTGTTTTTT
>TRBV15|NA|NA|TRBJ2-5
CATAGDSGKETQYF
TGTGCCACTGCCGGGGATAGCGGAAAAGAGACCCAGTACTTC
>TRBV28|NA|NA|TRBJ1-5
CASRPTGYQPQHF
TGTGCCAGCAGACCTACAGGGTATCAGCCCCAGCATTTT
>TRBV5-4|NA|TRBD1|TRBJ1-2
CASSVGGQGGTYGYTF
TGTGCCAGCAGCGTGGGCGGACAGGGCGGCACCTATGGCTACACCTTC
>TRBV30|NA|NA|TRBJ1-1
CAWSGSRVGTEAFF
TGTGCCTGGAGTGGGTCCAGGGTGGGCACTGAAGCTTTCTTT
>TRBV4-3|once|NA|TRBJ2-2
CASSQAPRETWAGELFF
TGCGCCAGCAGCCAGGCCCCCCGGGAGACCTGGGCCGGGGAGCTGTTTTTT
>TRBV28|NA|NA|TRBJ1-3
CASSLWARSSGNTIYF
TGTGCCAGCAGTTTATGGGCCAGAAGCTCTGGAAACACCATATATTTT
>TRBV18|NA|TRBD2|TRBJ2-7
CASSPQVGGPDEQYF
TGTGCCAGCTCACCCCAGGTGGGAGGGCCCGACGAGCAGTACTTC
>TRBV28|NA|NA|TRBJ1-5
CASNGNGPNQPQHF
TGTGCCAGCAACGGGAACGGGCCGAATCAGCCCCAGCATTTT
>TRBV14|NA|TRBD2|TRBJ2-5
CASSGLAGGPQETQYF
TGTGCCAGCAGCGGACTAGCGGGAGGGCCTCAAGAGACCCAGTACTTC
>TRBV19|medium-sized|NA|TRBJ1-5
CASSILGEGWQGHNQPQHF
TGTGCCAGTAGTATTTTAGGGGAGGGCTGGCAGGGACACAATCAGCCCCAGCATTTT
>TRBV7-2|NA|TRBD2|TRBJ2-5
CASSQSASGSGQYF
TGTGCCAGCAGTCAAAGTGCTAGCGGGAGTGGCCAGTACTTC
>TRBV7-2|NA|NA|TRBJ2-7
CASSLGFPGMGHEQYF
TGTGCCAGCAGCTTGGGATTTCCCGGGATGGGCCACGAGCAGTACTTC
>TRBV4-3|NA|NA|TRBJ1-2
CASSQRQLPYGYTF
TGCGCCAGCAGCCAGAGACAGCTACCCTATGGCTACACCTTC